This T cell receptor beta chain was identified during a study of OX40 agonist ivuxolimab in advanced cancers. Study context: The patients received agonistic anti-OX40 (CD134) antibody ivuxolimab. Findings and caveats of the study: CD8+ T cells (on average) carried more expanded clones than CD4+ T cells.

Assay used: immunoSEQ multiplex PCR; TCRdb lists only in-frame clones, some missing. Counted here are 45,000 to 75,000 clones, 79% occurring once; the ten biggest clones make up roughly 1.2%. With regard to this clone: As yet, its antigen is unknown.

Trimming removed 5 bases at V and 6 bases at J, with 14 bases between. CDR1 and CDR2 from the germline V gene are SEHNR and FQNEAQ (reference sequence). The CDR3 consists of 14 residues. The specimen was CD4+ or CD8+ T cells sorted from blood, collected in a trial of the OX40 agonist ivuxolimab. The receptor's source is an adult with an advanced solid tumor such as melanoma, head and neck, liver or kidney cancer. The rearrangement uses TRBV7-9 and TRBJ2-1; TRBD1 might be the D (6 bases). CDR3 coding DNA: TGTGCCAGCAGCCCCAGGGGTGATGGCAATGAGCAGTTCTTC. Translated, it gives CASSPRGDGNEQFF.